These 26 T cell receptor beta chains were all obtained from the same sample, sequenced in a study of beta chain bispecific antibodies for T cell cancers (dated by TCRdb to about 2021). These receptors' targets are unknown. To prepare the library, 5' RACE was applied. The public reads were run again by TCRdb, first through fastp at Q25 and then through MiXCR, and only productive beta chains were kept. Entries are consolidated by CDR3 protein sequence, retaining the most common genes and DNA. Across this sample there are some 20,000 distinct CDR3 sequences, with about 2.7% seen only once. The ten largest clonotypes hold roughly 29% of the sample. Beyond this particular receptor, the publication reports: Every sequenced sample was a mix of normal T cells and leukemia cell line cells, and most of the targeted TRBV signal originated from the leukemia cells instead of the normal T cells.

T cells were expanded from blood mononuclear cells for 3 days with either the anti-CD3 antibody OKT3 or CD3/CD28 Dynabeads. Sequenced sample: healthy donor T cells cultured with leukemia cells. These receptors were obtained from a human donor in good health. Some clones in this sample may be carry-over from other donors' samples.

This CDR3 is CASNSANTGWGDIQYF. DNA for the CDR3: TGTGCCAGCAATTCCGCTAACACGGGGTGGGGTGACATTCAGTACTTC. The chain recombines TRBV12-3 or TRBV12-4 with TRBJ2-4; a possible D gene is TRBD2 (5 bases). Trimming removed 7 bases at V and 8 bases at J, with 24 bases between. This CDR3 contains 16 residues.

This clonotype was counted only a few times. The chain joins TRBV9 to TRBJ2-1; D call uncertain. In germline, CDR1 is SGDLS, CDR2 YYNGEE. The CDR3 is 13 residues long. Trimming cost V 4 bases and J 3 bases, with 8 bases left between them. CDR3 residues: CASSSDLYNEQFF. CDR3 in DNA: TGTGCCAGCAGCTCGGACCTCTACAATGAGCAGTTCTTC.

This clonotype has at least ten counts. The rearrangement links TRBV20-1 to TRBJ2-7; D is perhaps TRBD1 or TRBD2 (5 bases each). Germline V gene data show CDR1 as DFQATT and CDR2 as SNEGSKA (reference sequence). The CDR3 has 13 amino acids. Trimming took off 7 bases at V and 1 base at J, with 14 bases between the two ends. The CDR3 loop is CSVPGRISYEQYF. In DNA, the CDR3 is TGCAGTGTGCCGGGACGGATATCCTACGAGCAGTACTTC.

The V gene is TRBV5-6, the J gene TRBJ1-6; D call uncertain. This CDR3 region has 14 residues. V was pared by 4 bases and J by 7 bases, with 12 bases between. From germline, CDR1 is SGHDT and CDR2 YYEEEE. This chain's CDR3 is CASSPWVDNSPLHF. For the CDR3, the DNA is TGTGCCAGCAGCCCTTGGGTGGACAATTCACCCCTCCACTTT.

This clonotype came up a few times. The gene calls are TRBV20-1 and TRBJ1-1, with D possibly TRBD1 on 5 matching bases. The CDR3 runs to 12 residues. V was pared by 5 bases and J by 4 bases, with 11 bases between. Germline V lookup: CDR1 DFQATT, CDR2 SNEGSKA (reference sequence). CDR3 in DNA: TGCAGTGCTCAGGGATGGGCCACTGAAGCTTTCTTT. It yields the protein CSAQGWATEAFF.

In its sample, this clonotype is medium-sized. The J gene is TRBJ2-3, the V gene TRBV3-1; no clear D gene. The CDR3 totals 13 residues. Trimming stripped 0 bases from V and 5 bases from J, with 6 bases between. Per the germline V gene, CDR1 is LGHDT and CDR2 is YNNKEL (reference sequence). CDR3 DNA: TGTGCCAGCAGCCAAGATTGGGGAGATACGCAGTATTTT. The encoded protein is CASSQDWGDTQYF.

The chain links TRBV18 to TRBJ2-3; 10 nucleotides line up with TRBD1. After removal of 3 bases from V and 4 bases from J, the junction contained 4 bases not matched to a gene. Germline-derived CDR1 and CDR2 are KGHSH and LQKENI. This CDR3 is built from 15 residues. The CDR3 here is CASSPGQGGADTQYF. For the CDR3, the DNA is TGTGCCAGCTCACCTGGACAGGGGGGAGCAGATACGCAGTATTTT.

To note about this clonotype: Given a much more abundant clone one base away, this may be a read error. The chain links TRBV29-1 to TRBJ2-4, with D tentatively TRBD2 (6 bases). The V end was cut by 4 bases, the J end by 5 bases, with 15 bases between. CDR1 is SQVTM, CDR2 ANQGSEA, per germline. CDR3 length: 14 amino acids. CDR3 loop: CSVGPGDPENIQYF. In DNA, the CDR3 is TGCAGCGTTGGGCCGGGGGATCCCGAAAACATTCAGTACTTC.

The gene calls are TRBV5-6 and TRBJ2-2; weak D call: TRBD2 (6 bases). Trimming shortened V by 5 bases and J by 0 bases, and 11 bases separated the two germline ends. The CDR3 sequence is 15 residues long. Germline CDR1 SGHDT, CDR2 YYEEEE. The CDR3: CASSLEGSNTGELFF. The CDR3 bases are TGTGCCAGCAGTCTGGAGGGATCGAACACCGGGGAGCTGTTTTTT. The full variable domain, its missing parts supplied by reference TRBV5-6 and TRBJ2-2, is DAGVTQSPTHLIKTRGQQVTLRCSPKSGHDTVSWYQQALGQGPQFIFQYYEEEERQRGNFPDRFSGHQFPNYSSELNVNALLLGDSALYLCASSLEGSNTGELFFGEGSRLTVL.

About this clonotype itself: The conserved closing phenylalanine or tryptophan is absent in this CDR3, likely reflecting a read error. The DNA is left out, because the CDR3 cannot be placed on it with certainty; the CDR3 is given as TCRdb lists it. CDR3 sequence: CSARETRKETQEG. The V and J genes are TRBV20-1 and TRBJ2-3; TRBD2 is the table's D call, not checked against the DNA. The CDR3 length equals 13 residues, ends included. Germline V lookup: CDR1 DFQATT, CDR2 SNEGSKA (reference sequence).

This clonotype was counted many times. The chain is built from TRBV28 and TRBJ2-2; D not certain. V shed 4 bases and J shed 0 bases, with 6 bases lying between them. Germline CDR1 MDHEN, CDR2 SYDVKM. The CDR3 has 14 residues. CDR3 DNA sequence: TGTGCCAGCAGTTCGTTCGCGAACACCGGGGAGCTGTTTTTT. This translates into CASSSFANTGELFF.

Ten or more counts support this clonotype. CDR3 sequence reads: CASSSSGDTDTQYF. The CDR3 DNA is TGCGCCAGCAGTTCTAGCGGGGATACAGATACGCAGTATTTT. The rearrangement links TRBV5-1 to TRBJ2-3; the match to TRBD2 covers 9 bases. J was trimmed by 3 bases and V by 5 bases; bases with no gene match: 4. The CDR3 has 14 amino acids. CDR1 and CDR2 from the germline V gene are SGHRS and YFSETQ. The full variable domain, with the rest looked up from reference TRBV5-1 and TRBJ2-3, is KAGVTQTPRYLIKTRGQQVTLSCSPISGHRSVSWYQQTPGQGLQFLFEYFSETQRNKGNFPGRFSGRQFSNSRSEMNVSTLELGDSALYLCASSSSGDTDTQYFGPGTRLTVL.

This clonotype was seen at least ten times. The chain is built from TRBV13 and TRBJ1-2; tentative D call: TRBD1 (6 bases). The CDR3 sequence is 13 residues long. Germline CDR1 is PRHDT and CDR2 is FYEKMQ (reference sequence). V gave up 5 bases and J gave up 7 bases, with 14 bases separating them. CDR3 amino acids: CASSPTGSGGYTF. For the CDR3, the DNA is TGTGCCAGCAGCCCAACAGGGAGTGGTGGCTACACCTTC.

This clonotype was counted many times. J is TRBJ2-1 and V is TRBV12-3 or TRBV12-4, with D tentatively TRBD1 or TRBD2 (5 bases each). The CDR3 is made up of 15 amino acids. The V gene lost 8 bases and the J gene lost 8 bases, with 22 bases spanning the gap. In DNA form, the CDR3 reads TGTGCCAGCTTCGACCGAGGGGAATCCGGGGATGAGCAGTTCTTC. Protein sequence: CASFDRGESGDEQFF.

This clonotype was found many times. The chain is built from TRBV29-1 and TRBJ1-1; D not certain. This CDR3 is built from 12 residues. The ends were cut back, 7 bases at V and 9 bases at J, with 18 bases in the middle. Germline V gene lookup returns CDR1 SQVTM and CDR2 ANQGSEA. This chain's CDR3 is CSGERGPTQAFF. The CDR3 region has the DNA TGCAGCGGGGAACGAGGGCCTACCCAAGCTTTCTTT.

V and J are TRBV3-1 and TRBJ2-7, with D perhaps matching TRBD2 (6 bases). This CDR3 has 14 residues. Germline CDR1 reads LGHDT; CDR2 reads YNNKEL (reference sequence). The ends were cut back, 3 bases at V and 6 bases at J, with 15 bases in the middle. CDR3 DNA: TGTGCCAGCAGCCATTTTGGGGACTTTCGCGAGCAGTACTTC. Translating it yields CASSHFGDFREQYF.

This clonotype has ten or more counts. The CDR3, as DNA: TGTGCCAGCAGCTTAAAGTCGTGTAAAGGGACTAGCGGGGGGGCCTACGAGCAGTACTTC. Encoded protein: CASSLKSCKGTSGGAYEQYF. The chain uses TRBV11-3 and TRBJ2-7, with 16 bases fitting TRBD2. CDR3 size: 20 residues. V trimming: 2 bases; J trimming: 2 bases; junction bases outside the gene matches: 12. Per germline, CDR1 SGHNT and CDR2 YENEEA.

This sequence joins TRBV20-1 and TRBJ1-1; 10 nucleotides align to TRBD1. The V segment lost 0 bases and the J segment 5 bases; nucleotides outside the gene matches: 6. CDR1 is DFQATT and CDR2 is SNEGSKA in the germline V gene (reference sequence). The CDR3 runs to 15 residues. The CDR3 nucleotides read TGCAGTGCTAGAGATCCTTGGGGACAGGGGACTGAAGCTTTCTTT. Its protein product is CSARDPWGQGTEAFF.

This clonotype was seen many times. The rearrangement joins TRBV5-1 to TRBJ2-7; 9 nucleotides align to TRBD1. CDR1 SGHRS and CDR2 YFSETQ come from the germline V gene. The CDR3 totals 17 residues. V dropped 4 bases and J dropped 7; count of bases not matched to a gene: 18. The CDR3 sequence: CASSPPGFGTGTGEQYF. CDR3 bases: TGCGCCAGCAGCCCCCCCGGTTTCGGGACAGGGACGGGGGAGCAGTACTTC. Full variable domain (remainder filled in from reference TRBV5-1 and TRBJ2-7): KAGVTQTPRYLIKTRGQQVTLSCSPISGHRSVSWYQQTPGQGLQFLFEYFSETQRNKGNFPGRFSGRQFSNSRSEMNVSTLELGDSALYLCASSPPGFGTGTGEQYFGPGTRLTVT.

The sample holds many counts of this clonotype. The chain employs TRBV7-9 and TRBJ2-7; 8 nucleotides match TRBD1. Losses at the gene ends were 6 bases for V and 9 bases for J; bases not matched to a gene: 13. The CDR3 spans 14 residues. Germline V lookup: CDR1 SEHNR, CDR2 FQNEAQ (reference sequence). The CDR3 DNA sequence: TGTGCCAGCAGTCAAGATGGACAGGGCATCAGGCAGTACTTC. Its protein is CASSQDGQGIRQYF.

The sample holds many counts of this clonotype. The chain combines TRBV5-1 with TRBJ2-1; tentatively, D is TRBD1 (6 bases). Trimming took 1 base from V and 1 from J, leaving 9 bases between them. CDR3 length: 15 residues. Looked up from germline, CDR1 is SGHRS and CDR2 is YFSETQ. The CDR3 sequence is CASSLTGNSYNEQFF. Here the CDR3 DNA reads TGCGCCAGCAGCTTGACAGGGAATTCCTACAATGAGCAGTTCTTC.

This clonotype was seen at least ten times. The chain recombines TRBV9 with TRBJ1-1; D perhaps matches TRBD1 (5 bases). Trimming stripped 2 bases from V and 2 bases from J, with 13 bases between. The CDR3 loop spans 15 amino acids. Germline loops: CDR1 SGDLS, CDR2 YYNGEE. The CDR3, as DNA: TGTGCCAGCAGCGTTCCGGGACGCAAAAACACTGAAGCTTTCTTT. It codes for CASSVPGRKNTEAFF.

This clonotype was picked up a small number of times. This chain uses TRBV19 with TRBJ1-1, with TRBD1 as a possible D gene (6 bases). Germline values: CDR1 LNHDA, CDR2 SQIVND (reference sequence). The V end was cut by 0 bases, the J end by 0 bases, with 8 bases between. This CDR3 spans 15 amino acids. The CDR3 protein is CASSIDQGLNTEAFF. The CDR3 DNA is TGTGCCAGTAGTATAGATCAGGGGTTGAACACTGAAGCTTTCTTT.

This clonotype was recorded many times. The genes are TRBV27 and TRBJ2-1; a weak D match, TRBD2 (6 bases). This CDR3 region has 14 residues. The V and J ends lost 2 bases and 10 bases respectively, with 15 bases between them. Germline V lookup: CDR1 MNHEY, CDR2 SMNVEV (reference sequence). CDR3 sequence: CASSLGDSGWEQFF. The CDR3 DNA is TGTGCCAGCAGTTTAGGGGACTCCGGGTGGGAGCAGTTCTTC.

This clonotype was seen many times. The chain recombines TRBV7-8 with TRBJ1-2; weak D call: TRBD1 (5 bases). CDR3 length: 16 amino acids. Germline CDR1 reads SGHVS; CDR2 reads FQNEAQ. V shed 2 bases and J shed 3 bases, with 16 bases lying between them. The CDR3 DNA reads TGTGCCAGCAGCTTAATCAATCCACGGGGGGACTATGGCTACACCTTC. Its translation is CASSLINPRGDYGYTF. The full variable domain, rest sourced from reference TRBV7-8 and TRBJ1-2, is GAGVSQSPRYKVAKRGQDVALRCDPISGHVSLFWYQQALGQGPEFLTYFQNEAQLDKSGLPSDRFFAERPEGSVSTLKIQRTQQEDSAVYLCASSLINPRGDYGYTFGSGTRLTVV.

A note on this clonotype: This may come from a read error, since a much larger clone is one base off. The chain employs TRBV10-3 and TRBJ2-2; 10 bases agree with TRBD2. CDR3 length equals 14 residues. CDR1 and CDR2 (germline): ENHRY, SYGVKD. This CDR3 is CAIRGTSASGEPFF. The CDR3 bases are TGTGCCATCAGGGGGACTAGCGCATCCGGGGAGCCGTTTTTT.